This TCR beta chain was observed in a study of tumor-infiltrating lymphocytes in primary liver carcinoma. With roughly 540 ng total RNA as template and a constant-region primer, TCR beta cDNA was made. Slightly modified ARM-PCR, run as three nested multiplex PCR rounds, produced the TCR beta libraries. The opening two PCR rounds, ten to eleven cycles each, paired TRBV1-TRBV30 forward primers with a C-beta reverse primer. TCRdb recomputed calls from the multiplex PCR reads with MiXCR, one row per CDR3 protein. Altogether tens of thousands of distinct CDR3 sequences are present, more than 70% being singletons, with the ten largest covering about a third. The CDR3 sequence is 15 residues long. About this clonotype itself: Its antigen is currently unknown. The final CDR3 position lacks the conserved phenylalanine or tryptophan, pointing to a likely read error.

Co-extracting RNA and DNA was done with roughly 18-32 mg of unsorted bulk tissue as input. Surgical resection was the treatment these patients received for primary liver carcinoma. Findings of the study overall: Blood's top-250-clone fraction was significantly lower than that of tumors (p = 0.039). There were only about 7.5-25% of top clones found in all five tumor regions.

The sequence was obtained from a woman aged 25 to 39 with primary liver carcinoma and hepatitis B virus infection. This chain joins TRBV12-3 or TRBV12-4 and TRBJ2-5; either TRBD1 or TRBD2 may fit D (5 bases each). Sequenced material: liver tumor tissue from sampling region 2. Subset noted: tumor region T2, inferior pole. The CDR3 DNA sequence: TGTACCAGCAGCACTTACCCCGGGACCGAAGAGACCCAGTACTAC. Residues: CTSSTYPGTEETQYY.